This TCR beta chain was retrieved from a study of blood T cell repertoires in COVID-19. Germline CDR1 reads LNHDA; CDR2 reads SQIVND (reference sequence). Trimming stripped 2 bases from V and 3 bases from J, with 27 bases between. The CDR3 sequence is 20 residues long. Using immunoSEQ multiplex PCR, the repertoire was profiled, and TCRdb retains in-frame clones only, with some absent. The top ten hold approximately 5.9% of the sample, which has roughly 60,000 clones, approximately 80% seen once. The chain is built from TRBV19 and TRBJ2-3; D might be TRBD2 (11 bases). The sequence was collected from a human donor in a cohort sampled during active or convalescent COVID-19. The sample comprised peripheral blood. The CDR3 DNA sequence: TGTGCCAGTAGTATATTCGACAGGGGGCTAGCGGGGGGCAAGACAGATACGCAGTATTTT. It yields the protein CASSIFDRGLAGGKTDTQYF.